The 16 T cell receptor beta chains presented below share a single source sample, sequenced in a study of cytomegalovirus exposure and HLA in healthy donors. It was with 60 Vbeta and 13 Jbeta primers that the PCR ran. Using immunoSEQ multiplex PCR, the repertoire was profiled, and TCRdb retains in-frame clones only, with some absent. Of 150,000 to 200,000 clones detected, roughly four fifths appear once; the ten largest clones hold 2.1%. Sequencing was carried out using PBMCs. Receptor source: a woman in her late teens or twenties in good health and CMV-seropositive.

The CDR3 reads CASSLMQGKGETQYF. As DNA, the CDR3 is TGTGCCAGCAGCTTGATGCAGGGAAAAGGGGAGACCCAGTACTTC. The V and J genes are TRBV5-4 and TRBJ2-5; D may be TRBD1 (5 bases). V lost 1 base and J 5 bases, leaving 15 bases between the germline ends. CDR3 length: 15 amino acids. Germline lookup yields CDR1 SGHNT and CDR2 YYREEE (reference sequence). Based on the CDR3 plus reference TRBV5-4 and TRBJ2-5, the full variable domain is ETGVTQSPTHLIKTRGQQVTLRCSSQSGHNTVSWYQQALGQGPQFIFQYYREEENGRGNFPPRFSGLQFPNYSSELNVNALELDDSALYLCASSLMQGKGETQYFGPGTRLLVL.

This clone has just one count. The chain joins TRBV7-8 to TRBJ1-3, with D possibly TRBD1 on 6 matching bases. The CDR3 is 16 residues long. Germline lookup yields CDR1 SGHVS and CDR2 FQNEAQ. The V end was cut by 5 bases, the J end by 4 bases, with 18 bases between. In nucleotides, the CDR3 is TGTGCCAGCAGCGATCCCGTGGGGGCTTCGGGAAACACCATATATTTT. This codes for CASSDPVGASGNTIYF.

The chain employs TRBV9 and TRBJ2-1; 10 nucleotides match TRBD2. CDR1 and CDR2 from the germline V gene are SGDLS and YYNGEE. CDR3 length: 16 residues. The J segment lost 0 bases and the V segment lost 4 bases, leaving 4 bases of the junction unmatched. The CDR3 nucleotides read TGTGCCAGCAGCATTAGCGGGGGGAGCTCCTACAATGAGCAGTTCTTC. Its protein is CASSISGGSSYNEQFF. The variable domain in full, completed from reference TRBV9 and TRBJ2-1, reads DSGVTQTPKHLITATGQRVTLRCSPRSGDLSVYWYQQSLDQGLQFLIQYYNGEERAKGNILERFSAQQFPDLHSELNLSSLELGDSALYFCASSISGGSSYNEQFFGPGTRLTVL.

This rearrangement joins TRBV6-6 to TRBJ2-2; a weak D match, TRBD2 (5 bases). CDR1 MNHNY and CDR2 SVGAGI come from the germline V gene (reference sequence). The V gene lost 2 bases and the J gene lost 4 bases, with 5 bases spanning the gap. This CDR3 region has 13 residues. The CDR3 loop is CASSYLATGELFF. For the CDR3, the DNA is TGTGCCAGCAGTTACCTAGCCACCGGGGAGCTGTTTTTT.

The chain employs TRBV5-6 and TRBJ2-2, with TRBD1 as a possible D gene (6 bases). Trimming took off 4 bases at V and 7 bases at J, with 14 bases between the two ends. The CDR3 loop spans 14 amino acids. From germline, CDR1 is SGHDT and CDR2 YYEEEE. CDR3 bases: TGTGCCAGCAGCCTCCTGGACAGTAACGGGGAGCTGTTTTTT. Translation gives CASSLLDSNGELFF.

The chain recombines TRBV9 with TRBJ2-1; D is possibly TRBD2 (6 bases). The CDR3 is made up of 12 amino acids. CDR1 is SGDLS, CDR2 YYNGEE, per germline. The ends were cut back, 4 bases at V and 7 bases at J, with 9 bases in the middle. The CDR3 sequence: CASSRRENEQFF. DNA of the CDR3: TGTGCCAGCAGCCGCCGGGAGAATGAGCAGTTCTTC. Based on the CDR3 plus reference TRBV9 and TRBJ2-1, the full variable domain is DSGVTQTPKHLITATGQRVTLRCSPRSGDLSVYWYQQSLDQGLQFLIQYYNGEERAKGNILERFSAQQFPDLHSELNLSSLELGDSALYFCASSRRENEQFFGPGTRLTVL.

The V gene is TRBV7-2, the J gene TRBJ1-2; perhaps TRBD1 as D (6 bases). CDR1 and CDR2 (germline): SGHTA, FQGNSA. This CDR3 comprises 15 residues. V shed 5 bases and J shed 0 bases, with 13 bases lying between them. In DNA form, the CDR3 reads TGTGCCAGCAGCCAGGGCAGGGGACCTAACTATGGCTACACCTTC. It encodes CASSQGRGPNYGYTF.

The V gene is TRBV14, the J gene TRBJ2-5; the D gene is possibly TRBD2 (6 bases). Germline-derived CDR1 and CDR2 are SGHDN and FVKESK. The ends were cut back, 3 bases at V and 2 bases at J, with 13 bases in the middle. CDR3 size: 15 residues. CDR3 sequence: CASSQVGGLQETQYF. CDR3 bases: TGTGCCAGCAGCCAGGTTGGTGGACTACAAGAGACCCAGTACTTC. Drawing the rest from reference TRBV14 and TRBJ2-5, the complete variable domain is EAGVTQFPSHSVIEKGQTVTLRCDPISGHDNLYWYRRVMGKEIKFLLHFVKESKQDESGMPNNRFLAERTGGTYSTLKVQPAELEDSGVYFCASSQVGGLQETQYFGPGTRLLVL.

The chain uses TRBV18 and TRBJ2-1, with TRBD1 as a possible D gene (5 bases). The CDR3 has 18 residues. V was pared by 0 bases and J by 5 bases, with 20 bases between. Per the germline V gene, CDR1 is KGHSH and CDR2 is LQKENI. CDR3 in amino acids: CASSPPDSSQGPNNEQFF. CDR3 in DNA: TGTGCCAGCTCACCACCAGATTCCTCCCAGGGTCCCAACAATGAGCAGTTCTTC.

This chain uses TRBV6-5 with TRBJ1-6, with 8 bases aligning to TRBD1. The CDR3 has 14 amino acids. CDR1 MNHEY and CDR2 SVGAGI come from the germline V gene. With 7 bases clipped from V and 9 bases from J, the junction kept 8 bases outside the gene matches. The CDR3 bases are TGTGCCAGCACCCCGGACAGGGATCGTTCACCCCTCCACTTT. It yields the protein CASTPDRDRSPLHF.

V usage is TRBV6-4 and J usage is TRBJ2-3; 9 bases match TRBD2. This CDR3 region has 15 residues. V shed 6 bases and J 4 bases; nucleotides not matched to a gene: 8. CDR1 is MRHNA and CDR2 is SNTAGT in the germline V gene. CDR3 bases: TGTGCCAGCAGCCGTTTAGCGGGGGAGGCAGATACGCAGTATTTT. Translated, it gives CASSRLAGEADTQYF.

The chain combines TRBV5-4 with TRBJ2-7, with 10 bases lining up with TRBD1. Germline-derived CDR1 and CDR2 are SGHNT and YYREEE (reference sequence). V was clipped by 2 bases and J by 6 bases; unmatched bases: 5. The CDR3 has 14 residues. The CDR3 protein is CASSFRDRGSEQYF. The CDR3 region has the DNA TGTGCCAGCAGCTTCCGGGACAGGGGCTCCGAGCAGTACTTC. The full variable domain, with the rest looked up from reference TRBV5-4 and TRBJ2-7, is ETGVTQSPTHLIKTRGQQVTLRCSSQSGHNTVSWYQQALGQGPQFIFQYYREEENGRGNFPPRFSGLQFPNYSSELNVNALELDDSALYLCASSFRDRGSEQYFGPGTRLTVT.

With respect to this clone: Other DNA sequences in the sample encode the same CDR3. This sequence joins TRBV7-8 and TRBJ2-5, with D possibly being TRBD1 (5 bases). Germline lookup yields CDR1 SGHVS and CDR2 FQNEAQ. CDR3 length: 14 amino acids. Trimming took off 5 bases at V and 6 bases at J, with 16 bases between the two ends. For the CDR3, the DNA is TGTGCCAGCAGCCATCCAGGGCAGGGCCAGACCCAGTACTTC. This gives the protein CASSHPGQGQTQYF.

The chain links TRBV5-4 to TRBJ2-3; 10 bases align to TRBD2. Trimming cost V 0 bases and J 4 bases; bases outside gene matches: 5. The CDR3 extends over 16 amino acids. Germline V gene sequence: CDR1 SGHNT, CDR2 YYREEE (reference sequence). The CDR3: CASSLGSGGYADTQYF. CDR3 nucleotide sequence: TGTGCCAGCAGCTTGGGTAGCGGGGGGTACGCAGATACGCAGTATTTT.

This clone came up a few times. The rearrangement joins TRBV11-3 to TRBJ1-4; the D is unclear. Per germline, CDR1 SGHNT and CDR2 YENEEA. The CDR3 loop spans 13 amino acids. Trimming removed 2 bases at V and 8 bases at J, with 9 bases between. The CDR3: CASSLPGREKLFF. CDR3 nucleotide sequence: TGTGCCAGCAGCTTACCAGGTCGAGAAAAACTGTTTTTT.

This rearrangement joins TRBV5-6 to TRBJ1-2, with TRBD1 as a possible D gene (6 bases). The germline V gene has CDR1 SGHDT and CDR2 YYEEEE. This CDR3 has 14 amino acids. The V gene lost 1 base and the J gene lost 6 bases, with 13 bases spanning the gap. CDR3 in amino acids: CASSLYTGYHGYTF. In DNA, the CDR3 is TGTGCCAGCAGCTTGTATACAGGGTATCATGGCTACACCTTC.